Following are 5 T cell receptor beta chains from one sample sequenced in a study of blood T cell repertoires in COVID-19. The assay was immunoSEQ multiplex PCR, and TCRdb's table has in-frame clones only and misses some. The sample lists around 30,000 clones; 89% were seen once. The sequenced sample was peripheral blood. These receptor sequences come from a woman between 40 and 55 years old with active or convalescent COVID-19.

This chain links TRBV24-1 with TRBJ2-1; 8 bases fit TRBD1. V shed 3 bases, J shed 9 bases, and the junction held 12 bases outside the gene matches. CDR1 and CDR2 from the germline V gene are KGHDR and SFDVKD. There are 16 residues in the CDR3. The CDR3 is CATSDRGVRGQSEQFF. The CDR3 nucleotides are TGTGCCACCAGTGATCGGGGCGTCAGGGGGCAATCTGAGCAGTTCTTC.

This clone was recorded a few times. This CDR3 reads CATSRGGGYNEQFF. In nucleotides, the CDR3 is TGTGCCACCAGCAGAGGCGGGGGATACAATGAGCAGTTCTTC. This sequence joins TRBV15 and TRBJ2-1, with TRBD2 matching over 7 bases. The CDR3 has 14 residues. V was clipped by 1 base and J by 4 bases; unmatched bases: 1. Germline-derived CDR1 and CDR2 are LNHNV and YYDKDF (reference sequence).

This clone showed up just once. V and J are TRBV12-3 or TRBV12-4 and TRBJ2-1; D remains unclear. Trimming pared 5 bases from V and 7 bases from J, leaving 12 bases between. The CDR3 is 13 residues long. The CDR3, as DNA: TGTGCCAGCAGTCCTCTCCGTCGTAATGAGCAGTTCTTC. Protein: CASSPLRRNEQFF.

The gene calls are TRBV4-2 and TRBJ1-3, with D possibly matching TRBD1 (6 bases). V lost 4 bases and J lost 0, with 16 bases in between. This CDR3 has 17 amino acids. Germline loops: CDR1 LGHNA, CDR2 YNFKEQ. The CDR3 protein is CASSREQGPSSGNTIYF. The CDR3 coding sequence is TGTGCCAGCAGCCGAGAACAGGGCCCGAGCTCTGGAAACACCATATATTTT.

This clone was observed a few times. The chain uses TRBV7-2 and TRBJ1-1, with D unresolved. V was clipped by 1 base and J by 1 base, with 10 bases between them. Germline CDR1 SGHTA, CDR2 FQGNSA. This CDR3 has 15 residues. The CDR3 reads CASSLDISANTEAFF. The CDR3 bases are TGTGCCAGCAGCTTAGATATTAGCGCGAACACTGAAGCTTTCTTT.